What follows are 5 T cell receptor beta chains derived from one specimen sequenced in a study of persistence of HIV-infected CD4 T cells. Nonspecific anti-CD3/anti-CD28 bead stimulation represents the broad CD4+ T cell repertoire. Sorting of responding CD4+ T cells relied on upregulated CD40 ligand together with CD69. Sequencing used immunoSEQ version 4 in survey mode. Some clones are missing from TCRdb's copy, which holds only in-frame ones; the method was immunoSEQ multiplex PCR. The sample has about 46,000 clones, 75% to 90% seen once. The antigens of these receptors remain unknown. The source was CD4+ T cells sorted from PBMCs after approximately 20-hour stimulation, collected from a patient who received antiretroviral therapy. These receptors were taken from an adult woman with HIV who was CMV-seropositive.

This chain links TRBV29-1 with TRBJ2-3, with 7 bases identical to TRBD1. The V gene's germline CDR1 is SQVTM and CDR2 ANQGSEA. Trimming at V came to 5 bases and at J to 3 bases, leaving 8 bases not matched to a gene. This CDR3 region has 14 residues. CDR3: CSVMMGRGTDTQYF. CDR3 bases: TGCAGCGTTATGATGGGCAGGGGGACAGATACGCAGTATTTT.

The CDR3 nucleotides read TGTGCCAGCAGCTTCAGGGGTGGCAAAAACATTCAGTACTTC. As protein: CASSFRGGKNIQYF. The chain employs TRBV2 and TRBJ2-4; D is perhaps TRBD1 (6 bases). The CDR3 runs to 14 residues. Trimming took off 6 bases at V and 3 bases at J, with 12 bases between the two ends. Per germline, CDR1 SNHLY and CDR2 FYNNEI. Full variable domain (rest looked up from reference TRBV2 and TRBJ2-4): EPEVTQTPSHQVTQMGQEVILRCVPISNHLYFYWYRQILGQKVEFLVSFYNNEISEKSEIFDDQFSVERPDGSNFTLKIRSTKLEDSAMYFCASSFRGGKNIQYFGAGTRLSVL.

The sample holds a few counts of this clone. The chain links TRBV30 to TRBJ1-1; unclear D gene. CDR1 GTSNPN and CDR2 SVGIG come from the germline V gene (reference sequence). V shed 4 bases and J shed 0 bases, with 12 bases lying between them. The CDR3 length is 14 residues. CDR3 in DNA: TGTGCCTGGACCGCAGGTCCCATGAACACTGAAGCTTTCTTT. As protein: CAWTAGPMNTEAFF.

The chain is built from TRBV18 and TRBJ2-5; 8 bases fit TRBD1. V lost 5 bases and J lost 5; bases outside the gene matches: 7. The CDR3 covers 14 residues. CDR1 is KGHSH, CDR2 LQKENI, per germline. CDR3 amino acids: CASSLTGVVETQYF. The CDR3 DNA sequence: TGTGCCAGCTCATTGACAGGGGTGGTGGAGACCCAGTACTTC.

Here the CDR3 reads CASSQRDRVTNEQYF. CDR3 nucleotide sequence: TGTGCCAGCAGCCAAAGGGACAGGGTGACGAACGAGCAGTACTTC. The chain carries TRBV3-1 (or the pseudogene TRBV3-2) and TRBJ2-7; the match to TRBD1 covers 9 bases. V was pared by 2 bases and J by 5 bases, with 7 bases of the junction left unmatched. Germline CDR1 is LGHDT and CDR2 is YNNKEL (reference sequence). CDR3 length: 15 amino acids.